This T cell receptor beta chain derives from a study of blood T cell repertoires in COVID-19. Overall study: Researchers got acute and convalescent COVID-19 samples from the United States, Italy and Spain. T cells, B-cell-depleted T cells, or PBMCs provided the cDNA or gDNA that served as material.

The sample holds a few counts of this clone. The sample contains more than one DNA sequence encoding this CDR3. Original processing notes: The authors estimated nucleated cell counts from reference gene primer amplification. TCRdb's table, derived via immunoSEQ multiplex PCR, lists solely in-frame clones and lacks some. V and J calls and clone size are copied from that table; D and trimming were computed from the DNA. The sample includes almost 80,000 clones, roughly 80% seen only once; the top ten take 36%. The CDR3 length is 18 residues. Trimming cost V 4 bases and J 0 bases; bases outside gene matches: 11. The germline V gene has CDR1 SGHRS and CDR2 YFSETQ.

The TCR originated in a woman aged 70-85 years with acute or convalescent COVID-19. The chain has TRBV5-1 and TRBJ2-7; 12 bases match TRBD2. The sequenced sample consisted of peripheral blood. The CDR3 sequence is CASSPGTSGSASSYEQYF. For the CDR3, the DNA is TGCGCCAGCAGCCCGGGGACTAGCGGGTCGGCCAGCTCCTACGAGCAGTACTTC.